These 25 T cell receptor beta chains originate from one sample sequenced in a study of long-term antiretroviral therapy in people with HIV. Run at survey level, the immunoSEQ assay was version v3.0. The assay was immunoSEQ multiplex PCR, and TCRdb's table has in-frame clones only and misses some. The data hold fewer than 45,000 clones, with 75% to 85% observed a single time. This specimen consisted of unsorted PBMCs, obtained 3.4 years after starting antiretroviral therapy. The origin of the receptors is a man aged 25 to 40 with HIV.

The chain uses TRBV4-3 and TRBJ2-1, with D possibly TRBD2 on 5 matching bases. CDR1 LGHNA and CDR2 YSLEER come from the germline V gene. The CDR3 is made up of 15 amino acids. Deletions cut 1 base from V and 6 bases from J, with 13 bases between. The CDR3 sequence: CASSQVALGFNEQFF. The CDR3 DNA reads TGCGCCAGCAGCCAAGTAGCACTAGGGTTCAATGAGCAGTTCTTC.

The chain employs TRBV27 and TRBJ2-5; 13 bases match TRBD2. The junction had 15 bases not matched to a gene; V was cut back by 3 bases and J by 5 bases. The CDR3 covers 19 residues. The germline CDR1 and CDR2 sequences are MNHEY and SMNVEV (reference sequence). CDR3 bases: TGTGCCAGCAGTTTTAAGGCGGGGGGGACTAGCGGGATTGGGGAGACCCAGTACTTC. Amino acid sequence: CASSFKAGGTSGIGETQYF.

The chain joins TRBV2 to TRBJ1-3; tentative D call: TRBD1 (5 bases). CDR1 and CDR2 (germline): SNHLY, FYNNEI. There are 15 residues in the CDR3. V gave up 1 base and J gave up 0 bases, with 7 bases separating them. The chain's CDR3 is CASSEGGFSGNTIYF. Written as DNA, the CDR3 is TGTGCCAGCAGTGAAGGGGGGTTCTCTGGAAACACCATATATTTT. Looking up the rest from reference TRBV2 and TRBJ1-3 gives the full variable domain: EPEVTQTPSHQVTQMGQEVILRCVPISNHLYFYWYRQILGQKVEFLVSFYNNEISEKSEIFDDQFSVERPDGSNFTLKIRSTKLEDSAMYFCASSEGGFSGNTIYFGEGSWLTVV.

V is TRBV2 and J is TRBJ1-1, with D tentatively TRBD1 (6 bases). The ends were cut back, 7 bases at V and 4 bases at J, with 13 bases in the middle. This CDR3 has 13 residues. Germline V gives CDR1 SNHLY, CDR2 FYNNEI. The chain's CDR3 is CASTEGVPTEAFF. Here the CDR3 DNA reads TGTGCCAGCACCGAGGGGGTCCCCACTGAAGCTTTCTTT.

This chain links TRBV6-1 with TRBJ2-7, with 9 bases lining up with TRBD2. Trimming cost V 8 bases and J 3 bases; bases outside gene matches: 2. Germline-derived CDR1 and CDR2 are MNHNS and SASEGT. The CDR3 has 12 residues. The CDR3 nucleotides read TGTGCCAGCTTAGCGGGAGTCTACGAGCAGTACTTC. Translating gives CASLAGVYEQYF.

This rearrangement joins TRBV4-3 to TRBJ1-1; 8 bases are shared with TRBD1. Germline values: CDR1 LGHNA, CDR2 YSLEER. With 0 bases clipped from V and 11 bases from J, the junction kept 14 bases outside the gene matches. CDR3 length: 16 amino acids. CDR3 nucleotides: TGCGCCAGCAGCCAAGATCCGACAGGGGTCGGAACGAGGGCTTTCTTT. Its translation is CASSQDPTGVGTRAFF.

The rearrangement uses TRBV18 and TRBJ2-3, with 11 nucleotides matching TRBD2. The V gene end was trimmed by 1 base and the J gene end by 2 bases; junction bases not matched to a gene: 2. Germline CDR1 reads KGHSH; CDR2 reads LQKENI. This CDR3 region has 16 residues. CDR3 nucleotides: TGTGCCAGCTCACCACGACTAGCGGGACCCACAGATACGCAGTATTTT. It translates to CASSPRLAGPTDTQYF.

The count of this clone is one. The CDR3 nucleotides are TGTGCCAGCAGCTCCCATCGGGCGGGAGGGACAGATACGCAGTATTTT. It codes for CASSSHRAGGTDTQYF. The chain links TRBV11-3 to TRBJ2-3; 9 bases agree with TRBD2. The junction had 8 bases not matched to a gene; V was cut back by 4 bases and J by 3 bases. Germline CDR1 and CDR2: SGHNT and YENEEA. The CDR3 loop spans 16 amino acids.

This clone occurred once. The sample holds other DNA sequences that translate to the same CDR3. This rearrangement joins TRBV7-2 to TRBJ2-3; D unclear. The germline CDR1 and CDR2 sequences are SGHTA and FQGNSA. The length of the CDR3 is 12 residues. V lost 5 bases and J lost 2, with 5 bases in between. CDR3 nucleotides: TGTGCCAGCAGCCCATACACAGATACGCAGTATTTT. It codes for CASSPYTDTQYF.

The chain is built from TRBV2 and TRBJ2-5, with D perhaps TRBD1 (6 bases). Trimming shortened V by 6 bases and J by 0 bases, and 17 bases separated the two germline ends. Germline V CDR1 and CDR2: SNHLY, FYNNEI. The CDR3 spans 16 residues. Written as DNA, the CDR3 is TGTGCCAGCAGAGAGATTCCCGGGACATACCAAGAGACCCAGTACTTC. This sequence encodes CASREIPGTYQETQYF. The whole variable domain, remainder taken from reference TRBV2 and TRBJ2-5, is EPEVTQTPSHQVTQMGQEVILRCVPISNHLYFYWYRQILGQKVEFLVSFYNNEISEKSEIFDDQFSVERPDGSNFTLKIRSTKLEDSAMYFCASREIPGTYQETQYFGPGTRLLVL.

This clone has a single count. This chain joins TRBV7-9 and TRBJ2-2; 8 nucleotides match TRBD2. The ends lost 2 bases at V and 5 bases at J; junction bases unmatched: 4. The CDR3 runs 15 residues. In germline, CDR1 is SEHNR, CDR2 FQNEAQ (reference sequence). CDR3: CASSLRASGTGELFF. In nucleotides, the CDR3 is TGTGCCAGCAGCTTAAGGGCTAGCGGGACCGGGGAGCTGTTTTTT. The complete variable domain, with remaining parts taken from reference TRBV7-9 and TRBJ2-2, reads DTGVSQNPRHKITKRGQNVTFRCDPISEHNRLYWYRQTLGQGPEFLTYFQNEAQLEKSRLLSDRFSAERPKGSFSTLEIQRTEQGDSAMYLCASSLRASGTGELFFGEGSRLTVL.

With regard to this clone: The sample has other DNA sequences that encode this CDR3 too. This chain connects TRBV13 to TRBJ1-2, with D hard to call. Trimming took off 3 bases at V and 6 bases at J, with 8 bases between the two ends. CDR3 length: 12 residues. In germline, CDR1 is PRHDT, CDR2 FYEKMQ (reference sequence). CDR3 sequence reads: CASSFGSHGYTF. DNA for the CDR3: TGTGCCAGCAGCTTTGGGTCCCATGGCTACACCTTC.

V usage is TRBV29-1 and J usage is TRBJ1-2; tentatively, D is TRBD1 (5 bases). The CDR3 covers 12 residues. Germline assignment: CDR1 SQVTM and CDR2 ANQGSEA. V was pared by 6 bases and J by 4 bases, with 12 bases between. The CDR3, as DNA: TGCAGCGTCTCCGGGGGGGGCTATGGCTACACCTTC. This translates into CSVSGGGYGYTF.

The chain carries TRBV6-7 and TRBJ1-2, with 8 bases matching TRBD1. TRBV6-7 falls under the ORF class, with uncertain function. V lost 5 bases and J lost 12; bases outside the gene matches: 8. This CDR3 spans 12 amino acids. The CDR3 is CASSDRGAPDTF. The CDR3 nucleotides read TGTGCCAGCAGTGACAGGGGAGCTCCGGACACCTTC.

This chain joins TRBV11-2 and TRBJ2-6; D remains ambiguous. CDR3 length: 16 amino acids. The V gene lost 1 base and the J gene lost 0 bases, with 7 bases spanning the gap. The germline gives CDR1 SGHAT, CDR2 FQNNGV. The CDR3 loop reads CASSLVMFSGANVLTF. The CDR3 DNA reads as TGTGCCAGCAGCTTAGTTATGTTCTCTGGGGCCAACGTCCTGACTTTC.

This chain uses TRBV9 with TRBJ2-7, with 7 bases identical to TRBD2. Germline lookup yields CDR1 SGDLS and CDR2 YYNGEE. The CDR3 covers 15 residues. After removal of 0 bases from V and 1 base from J, the junction contained 4 bases not matched to a gene. The CDR3 DNA is TGTGCCAGCAGCGTAGCGTCCGGGAGGTCCTACGAGCAGTACTTC. This translates into CASSVASGRSYEQYF.

V gene TRBV10-3 combines with J gene TRBJ1-1; 8 bases agree with TRBD1. Germline-derived CDR1 and CDR2 are ENHRY and SYGVKD. J lost 5 bases, V lost 10 bases, and 9 bases had no gene match. The CDR3 length is 13 residues. The CDR3 region has the DNA TGTGCCACGACCAGGGGGCCAGGGACTGAAGCTTTCTTT. Protein: CATTRGPGTEAFF.

The chain carries TRBV28 and TRBJ2-1; D uncertain. The CDR3 covers 14 residues. V dropped 5 bases and J dropped 5 bases, with 13 bases sitting between them. Per germline, CDR1 MDHEN and CDR2 SYDVKM. The CDR3 DNA reads as TGTGCCAGCAGTCGATCCGGCACCCACAATGAGCAGTTCTTC. This translates into CASSRSGTHNEQFF.

This clone has a single count. The J gene is TRBJ2-6, the V gene TRBV19; TRBD1 might be the D (5 bases). Germline CDR1 reads LNHDA; CDR2 reads SQIVND (reference sequence). This CDR3 has 17 amino acids. Trimming took off 5 bases at V and 0 bases at J, with 14 bases between the two ends. CDR3 protein: CASSPLGQGSGANVLTF. CDR3 coding DNA: TGTGCCAGTAGTCCGCTTGGGCAGGGCTCTGGGGCCAACGTCCTGACTTTC.

This chain links TRBV6-5 with TRBJ1-2; 9 bases agree with TRBD1. CDR1 is MNHEY, CDR2 SVGAGI, per germline. J gave up 4 bases and V 6 bases, and 3 bases lay outside the gene matches. CDR3 size: 13 residues. The CDR3 is CASRLQGAYGYTF. The CDR3 coding sequence is TGTGCCAGCAGATTACAGGGGGCCTATGGCTACACCTTC.

This rearrangement joins TRBV27 to TRBJ1-5; D gene uncertain. The V gene lost 0 bases and the J gene lost 2 bases, with 14 bases spanning the gap. This CDR3 is built from 17 residues. Per the germline V gene, CDR1 is MNHEY and CDR2 is SMNVEV (reference sequence). CDR3 sequence (DNA): TGTGCCAGCAGTTTATCGTGGTCCCTTTTGGGCAATCAGCCCCAGCATTTT. This codes for CASSLSWSLLGNQPQHF.

V is TRBV19 and J is TRBJ2-7; 11 bases map to TRBD2. The CDR3 consists of 15 residues. Germline CDR1 reads LNHDA; CDR2 reads SQIVND (reference sequence). The V and J ends lost 6 bases and 2 bases, in that order; junction bases with no gene match: 6. CDR3 in amino acids: CASSLLAGGTYEQYF. The CDR3 DNA sequence: TGTGCCAGTAGCCTTTTAGCGGGAGGGACCTACGAGCAGTACTTC.

The chain recombines TRBV6-5 with TRBJ2-5; D is uncertain. Trimming stripped 2 bases from V and 2 bases from J, with 6 bases between. The CDR3 contains 13 residues. Germline V gene data show CDR1 as MNHEY and CDR2 as SVGAGI. The CDR3, as DNA: TGTGCCAGCAGTTACACGTTTCAAGAGACCCAGTACTTC. Protein sequence: CASSYTFQETQYF.

This rearrangement joins TRBV19 to TRBJ2-1, with 7 bases aligning to TRBD2. The CDR3 totals 17 residues. V lost 1 base, J lost 8 bases, and 14 bases stayed unmatched. Germline V gene data show CDR1 as LNHDA and CDR2 as SQIVND (reference sequence). CDR3 nucleotide sequence: TGTGCCAGTAGTATAGTAGGCGGGAGAGCGACGTTCCATGAGCAGTTCTTC. It translates to CASSIVGGRATFHEQFF.

The chain is built from TRBV28 and TRBJ1-1; the match to TRBD1 covers 7 bases. The V gene's germline CDR1 is MDHEN and CDR2 SYDVKM. The CDR3 is 15 amino acids. The V segment lost 6 bases and the J segment 6 bases; nucleotides outside the gene matches: 13. As DNA, the CDR3 is TGTGCCAGCAGCCTCGAGGGGGCTGGTGATCCTGAAGCTTTCTTT. This translates into CASSLEGAGDPEAFF.